This is a list of T cell receptor beta chains from one sample in a study of cytomegalovirus exposure and HLA in healthy donors. Sequencing used immunoSEQ multiplex PCR; TCRdb keeps in-frame clones, though not all of them. This table has roughly 79,000 clones, approximately 93% appearing once. The sequenced sample was PBMCs. Every receptor here comes from a man aged 18 to 30 in good health and CMV-seronegative. CDR3s include the opening cysteine and the closing phenylalanine or tryptophan. Fields, in order: J gene, D gene, V gene, clone size, CDR3 protein, CDR3 DNA. D genes are given only for firm matches. Clone size is given for some rows only: seen once, a few or many times, or a class if the clone is expanded.

J: TRBJ2-7; D: NA; V: TRBV6-5; size: NA; CDR3: CASKKGGAYEQYF; DNA: TGTGCCAGCAAAAAAGGGGGGGCCTACGAGCAGTACTTC
J: TRBJ2-7; D: NA; V: TRBV14; size: NA; CDR3: CASSQVAGTYEQYF; DNA: TGTGCCAGCAGCCAAGTGGCAGGTACCTACGAGCAGTACTTC
J: TRBJ2-5; D: NA; V: TRBV7-3; size: NA; CDR3: CASSLTGGRETQYF; DNA: TGTGCCAGCAGCTTAACTGGGGGCAGGGAGACCCAGTACTTC
J: TRBJ1-2; D: TRBD1; V: TRBV7-2; size: NA; CDR3: CASSPDRGYGYTF; DNA: TGTGCCAGCAGCCCGGACAGGGGCTATGGCTACACCTTC
J: TRBJ2-2; D: NA; V: TRBV4-3; size: NA; CDR3: CASSQDKNTGELFF; DNA: TGCGCCAGCAGCCAAGATAAGAACACCGGGGAGCTGTTTTTT
J: TRBJ1-1; D: NA; V: TRBV5-1; size: NA; CDR3: CASSRDMTEAFF; DNA: TGCGCCAGCAGCCGGGACATGACTGAAGCTTTCTTT
J: TRBJ2-1; D: TRBD2; V: TRBV5-6; size: NA; CDR3: CASSLEPSGGARAMEQFF; DNA: TGTGCCAGCAGCTTGGAGCCTAGCGGGGGGGCCAGGGCAATGGAGCAGTTCTTC
J: TRBJ2-1; D: NA; V: TRBV12-2; size: NA; CDR3: CASRLAAKLAGLGDEQFF; DNA: TGTGCAAGTCGCTTAGCCGCAAAACTAGCGGGGTTAGGTGATGAGCAGTTCTTC
J: TRBJ1-1; D: NA; V: TRBV4-3; size: NA; CDR3: CASSQDGAALHSGTEAFF; DNA: TGCGCCAGCAGCCAAGATGGAGCGGCACTACACTCCGGCACTGAAGCTTTCTTT
J: TRBJ1-1; D: NA; V: TRBV18; size: NA; CDR3: CASSPRNTEAFF; DNA: TGTGCCAGCTCACCCAGGAACACTGAAGCTTTCTTT
J: TRBJ1-2; D: NA; V: TRBV5-6; size: NA; CDR3: CASSLVRGNYGYTF; DNA: TGTGCCAGCAGCTTGGTCAGAGGAAACTATGGCTACACCTTC
J: TRBJ2-2; D: NA; V: TRBV30; size: NA; CDR3: CAWSKAGGSGELFF; DNA: TGTGCCTGGAGTAAGGCCGGAGGGTCCGGGGAGCTGTTTTTT
J: TRBJ2-3; D: NA; V: TRBV7-6; size: NA; CDR3: CASSLGGTGDTQYF; DNA: TGTGCCAGCAGCTTAGGTGGGACTGGAGATACGCAGTATTTT
J: TRBJ1-2; D: NA; V: TRBV19; size: NA; CDR3: CASSIGGTLNYGYTF; DNA: TGTGCCAGTAGTATAGGTGGCACCTTGAACTATGGCTACACCTTC
J: TRBJ2-7; D: TRBD1; V: TRBV9; size: NA; CDR3: CASSVGGTGGIQEQYF; DNA: TGTGCCAGCAGCGTAGGTGGGACAGGTGGTATCCAGGAGCAGTACTTC
J: TRBJ1-1; D: NA; V: TRBV6-1; size: NA; CDR3: CASSRRRGLNTEAFF; DNA: TGTGCCAGCAGCAGAAGGCGGGGGTTGAACACTGAAGCTTTCTTT
J: TRBJ1-1; D: NA; V: TRBV19; size: NA; CDR3: CASSPPRQAHYEAFF; DNA: TGTGCCAGTAGTCCGCCCCGACAGGCGCACTATGAAGCTTTCTTT
J: TRBJ1-5; D: NA; V: TRBV30; size: NA; CDR3: CAWSVTGNQPQHF; DNA: TGTGCCTGGAGTGTAACTGGTAATCAGCCCCAGCATTTT
J: TRBJ2-2; D: NA; V: TRBV19; size: NA; CDR3: CASSISLAGFGELFF; DNA: TGTGCCAGTAGTATAAGCCTAGCAGGTTTCGGGGAGCTGTTTTTT
J: TRBJ1-1; D: NA; V: TRBV5-1; size: NA; CDR3: CASSLGEGTEAFF; DNA: TGCGCCAGCAGCTTGGGGGAGGGGACTGAAGCTTTCTTT
J: TRBJ2-5; D: TRBD2; V: TRBV6-5; size: NA; CDR3: CASTQGGDQETQYF; DNA: TGTGCCAGCACCCAGGGAGGGGACCAAGAGACCCAGTACTTC
J: TRBJ2-3; D: TRBD2; V: TRBV5-4; size: NA; CDR3: CASSLGLAGVGDTQYF; DNA: TGTGCCAGCAGCTTGGGACTAGCGGGGGTGGGGGATACGCAGTATTTT
J: TRBJ2-1; D: TRBD2; V: TRBV19; size: NA; CDR3: CASSIEASGGSGEQFF; DNA: TGTGCCAGTAGTATAGAAGCTAGCGGGGGGTCGGGTGAGCAGTTCTTC
J: TRBJ1-2; D: NA; V: TRBV18; size: NA; CDR3: CASSPEQGYGYTF; DNA: TGTGCCAGCTCACCGGAACAGGGCTATGGCTACACCTTC
J: TRBJ2-7; D: TRBD2; V: TRBV4-2; size: NA; CDR3: CASSPDAGGRSYEQYF; DNA: TGTGCCAGCAGCCCAGATGCGGGAGGACGCTCCTACGAGCAGTATTTC
J: TRBJ2-7; D: TRBD2; V: TRBV5-6; size: NA; CDR3: CASSPAGVVPSYEQYF; DNA: TGTGCCAGCAGCCCTGCGGGGGTCGTCCCCTCCTACGAGCAGTACTTC
J: TRBJ1-1; D: NA; V: TRBV18; size: NA; CDR3: CASSRPTVNTEAFF; DNA: TGTGCCAGCTCACGGCCGACAGTAAACACTGAAGCTTTCTTT
J: TRBJ1-3; D: NA; V: TRBV6-5; size: NA; CDR3: CASKNDISGNTIYF; DNA: TGTGCCAGCAAAAATGACATCTCTGGAAACACCATATATTTT
J: TRBJ1-2; D: NA; V: TRBV6-5; size: NA; CDR3: CASSSHPRSRYTF; DNA: TGTGCCAGCAGTTCCCACCCTAGGAGTCGCTACACCTTC
J: TRBJ1-3; D: TRBD1; V: TRBV23-1; size: once; CDR3: CASSPDRDPNTIYF; DNA: TGCGCCAGCAGTCCGGACAGGGATCCAAACACCATATATTTT
J: TRBJ2-7; D: TRBD1; V: TRBV4-2; size: once; CDR3: CASSHTNRGPYEQYF; DNA: TGTGCCAGCAGCCATACCAACAGGGGCCCCTACGAGCAGTACTTC
J: TRBJ2-7; D: NA; V: TRBV27; size: NA; CDR3: CASRNYPPGEVYEQYF; DNA: TGTGCCAGCAGAAACTACCCTCCGGGGGAGGTATACGAGCAGTACTTC
J: TRBJ1-2; D: TRBD1; V: TRBV19; size: NA; CDR3: CASSTVRDRGDGYTF; DNA: TGTGCCAGTAGTACCGTACGGGACAGGGGAGATGGCTACACCTTC
J: TRBJ2-1; D: TRBD2; V: TRBV5-1; size: NA; CDR3: CASSWKTPGLADPAYNEQFF; DNA: TGCGCCAGCAGTTGGAAGACTCCGGGACTAGCGGACCCAGCCTACAATGAGCAGTTCTTC
J: TRBJ2-1; D: TRBD1; V: TRBV11-1; size: NA; CDR3: CASSSRDRGENEQFF; DNA: TGTGCCAGCAGCTCCCGGGACAGGGGCGAGAATGAGCAGTTCTTC
J: TRBJ2-3; D: TRBD1; V: TRBV5-8; size: NA; CDR3: CASSNPDRGTDTQYF; DNA: TGTGCCAGCAGCAACCCGGACAGGGGGACGGATACGCAGTATTTT
J: TRBJ2-2; D: NA; V: TRBV5-1; size: NA; CDR3: CASSLARGKAGGDTGELFF; DNA: TGCGCCAGCAGCTTGGCCAGGGGAAAAGCTGGGGGCGATACCGGGGAGCTGTTTTTT
J: TRBJ1-3; D: NA; V: TRBV19; size: NA; CDR3: CASSILNTIYF; DNA: TGTGCCAGTAGTATCTTGAACACCATATATTTT
J: TRBJ2-3; D: NA; V: TRBV6-5; size: NA; CDR3: CASSVGTATDTQYF; DNA: TGTGCCAGCAGTGTCGGTACAGCCACAGATACGCAGTATTTT
J: TRBJ2-5; D: NA; V: TRBV7-9; size: NA; CDR3: CASSLYGGQETQYF; DNA: TGTGCCAGCAGCTTATACGGGGGTCAAGAGACCCAGTACTTC
J: TRBJ2-7; D: TRBD1; V: TRBV27; size: NA; CDR3: CASSPGQGAYEQYF; DNA: TGTGCCAGCAGCCCGGGACAGGGGGCCTACGAGCAGTACTTC
J: TRBJ1-4; D: NA; V: TRBV2; size: NA; CDR3: CASKVGQRNEKLFF; DNA: TGTGCCAGCAAAGTAGGACAGAGAAATGAAAAACTGTTTTTT
J: TRBJ2-7; D: TRBD1; V: TRBV4-3; size: NA; CDR3: CASSQDWTGDYEQYF; DNA: TGCGCCAGCAGCCAAGATTGGACAGGGGATTACGAGCAGTACTTC
J: TRBJ1-1; D: TRBD1; V: TRBV7-9; size: NA; CDR3: CASSFGQGNTEAFF; DNA: TGTGCCAGCAGCTTCGGACAGGGCAACACTGAAGCTTTCTTT
J: TRBJ2-4; D: TRBD1; V: TRBV5-6; size: NA; CDR3: CASSGTPGQTKNIQYF; DNA: TGTGCCAGCAGTGGGACCCCGGGACAGACTAAAAACATTCAGTACTTC
J: TRBJ2-7; D: TRBD1; V: TRBV28; size: NA; CDR3: CASSSGQGYEQYF; DNA: TGTGCCAGCAGTTCGGGACAGGGCTACGAGCAGTACTTC